Listed below are T cell receptor beta chains from one sample, sequenced in a study of beta chain features in type 1 diabetes. Generated by immunoSEQ multiplex PCR, the TCRdb table keeps only in-frame clones and is missing some. The repertoire has around 140,000 clones, around 9% of them found once; the top ten carry 0.6% to 0.9%. The specimen was central memory CD4+ T cells from blood. These TCRs come from a man between 25 and 39 years old with type 1 diabetes. CDR3s include the opening cysteine and the closing phenylalanine or tryptophan. D genes are given only for firm matches. Clone size is not always given. Where it is, it says once, few, many or a class for expanded clones.

-	TRBJ1-1	13	few	TRBV7-2	CASSLNRYTEAFF	TGTGCCAGCAGCTTAAATCGGTATACTGAAGCTTTCTTT
TRBD1	TRBJ1-1	12	-	TRBV25-1	CASLSGGTEAFF	TGTGCCAGTCTATCAGGGGGGACTGAAGCTTTCTTT
-	TRBJ2-3	13	-	TRBV5-4	CASSLPGGDTQYF	TGTGCCAGCAGCTTGCCAGGAGGGGATACGCAGTATTTT
TRBD1	TRBJ1-4	14	few	TRBV18	CASSPNRGSEKLFF	TGTGCCAGCTCACCAAACAGGGGGAGTGAAAAACTGTTTTTT
TRBD1	TRBJ1-4	16	few	TRBV18	CASSPPNRGLNEKLFF	TGTGCCAGCTCACCACCGAACAGGGGGCTTAATGAAAAACTGTTTTTT
-	TRBJ1-6	16	few	TRBV9	CASSVQGSSYNSPLHF	TGTGCCAGCAGCGTACAGGGGAGCTCCTATAATTCACCCCTCCACTTT
-	TRBJ1-2	15	few	TRBV7-9	CASSRGGSIAGGYTF	TGTGCCAGCAGCCGCGGGGGCTCCATAGCTGGTGGCTACACCTTC
TRBD1	TRBJ1-5	14	-	TRBV16	CASSRDRGSQPQHF	TGTGCCAGCAGCCGTGACAGGGGAAGTCAGCCCCAGCATTTT
TRBD1	TRBJ1-4	14	-	TRBV6-5	CASSPNRGGEKLFF	TGTGCCAGCAGTCCCAACAGGGGCGGTGAAAAACTGTTTTTT
TRBD1	TRBJ2-2	14	-	TRBV5-1	CASSPGQGTGELFF	TGCGCCAGCAGCCCGGGACAGGGCACCGGGGAGCTGTTTTTT
TRBD1	TRBJ1-2	12	-	TRBV2	CASSTGVYGYTF	TGTGCCAGCAGCACAGGGGTCTATGGCTACACCTTC
-	TRBJ2-2	17	-	TRBV7-9	CASSPQRSAGAVGELFF	TGTGCCAGCAGCCCCCAAAGATCGGCAGGGGCCGTCGGGGAGCTGTTTTTT
-	TRBJ2-5	12	-	TRBV7-9	CATSREWETQYF	TGTGCCACCTCAAGAGAGTGGGAGACCCAGTACTTC
-	TRBJ1-5	14	few	TRBV6-1	CASSNRAGNQPQHF	TGTGCCAGCAGTAACAGGGCCGGCAATCAGCCCCAGCATTTT
TRBD1	TRBJ2-7	11	few	TRBV6-5	CASTNRGEQYF	TGTGCCAGCACCAACAGGGGTGAGCAGTACTTC
-	TRBJ2-7	15	many	TRBV6-5	CASSYSTRAVNEQYF	TGTGCCAGCAGTTACTCGACCAGGGCGGTGAACGAGCAGTACTTC
-	TRBJ2-7	14	-	TRBV28	CASSSGPARGEQYF	TGTGCCAGCAGTTCCGGGCCCGCGAGGGGGGAGCAGTACTTC
TRBD2	TRBJ2-3	17	-	TRBV10-3	CAISASRSGGVTDTQYF	TGTGCCATCAGTGCGTCTAGGAGCGGGGGGGTCACAGATACGCAGTATTTT
-	TRBJ1-1	13	many	TRBV29-1	CSVQMAGDTEAFF	TGCAGCGTCCAGATGGCAGGGGACACTGAAGCTTTCTTT
TRBD2	TRBJ2-1	16	few	TRBV7-3	CASSTGLAGSYNEQFF	TGTGCCAGCAGCACGGGACTAGCGGGGTCCTACAATGAGCAGTTCTTC
-	TRBJ1-2	16	few	TRBV4-3	CASSQDPYPTGGGYTF	TGCGCCAGCAGCCAAGATCCCTACCCCACGGGCGGGGGCTACACCTTC
-	TRBJ1-1	16	many	TRBV5-1	CASSLSGGSQNTEAFF	TGCGCCAGCAGCTTGTCCGGCGGCAGCCAGAACACTGAAGCTTTCTTT
TRBD1	TRBJ1-2	17	few	TRBV13	CASSPALGGQGGYGYTF	TGTGCCAGCAGCCCCGCGTTGGGGGGACAGGGTGGTTATGGCTACACCTTC
-	TRBJ2-7	13	-	TRBV10-3	CAISELQGGEQYF	TGTGCCATCAGTGAGTTGCAGGGGGGCGAGCAGTACTTC
TRBD1	TRBJ1-2	17	few	TRBV5-6	CASSLGDRGYRNYGYTF	TGTGCCAGCAGCTTGGGGGACAGGGGGTATAGGAACTATGGCTACACCTTC
-	TRBJ1-1	13	few	TRBV29-1	CSAAEGTNTEAFF	TGCAGCGCAGCGGAGGGGACGAACACTGAAGCTTTCTTT